This T cell receptor (beta chain) derives from a study of T-cell memory formation after mild COVID-19. The V and J ends lost 7 bases and 7 bases respectively, with 19 bases between them. The CDR3 runs to 14 residues. CDR1 and CDR2 from the germline V gene are DFQATT and SNEGSKA (reference sequence). Notes on the study in general: Later expanders leaned CD4+, whereas clones that contracted between day 15 and 85 were balanced CD4/CD8.

TCRdb re-derived calls from the 5' RACE reads in MiXCR, one entry per CDR3 protein. The sample lists about 560,000 distinct CDR3 sequences; roughly 21% were seen once. A note on this clonotype: Its antigen is unknown.

The chain employs TRBV20-1 and TRBJ1-4, with D tentatively TRBD1 (6 bases). Source material: PBMCs or a T cell subset sorted from them (not recorded which). The sequence came from an adult woman who had mild COVID-19 (a few samples of this study predate the infection). Cell type and time point are not known. This CDR3 is CSVPPVGGLEKLFF. CDR3 bases: TGCAGTGTCCCCCCCGTAGGGGGTCTTGAAAAACTGTTTTTT.